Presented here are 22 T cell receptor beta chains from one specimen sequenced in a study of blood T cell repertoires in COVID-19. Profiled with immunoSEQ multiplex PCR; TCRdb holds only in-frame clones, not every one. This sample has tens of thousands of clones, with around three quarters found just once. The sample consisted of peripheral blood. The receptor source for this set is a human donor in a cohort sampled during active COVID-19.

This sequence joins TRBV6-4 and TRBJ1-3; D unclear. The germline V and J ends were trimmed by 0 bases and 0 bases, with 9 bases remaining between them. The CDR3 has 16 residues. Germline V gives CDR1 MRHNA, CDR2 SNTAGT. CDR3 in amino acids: CASSDSWHRSGNTIYF. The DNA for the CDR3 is TGTGCCAGCAGTGACTCGTGGCACCGCTCTGGAAACACCATATATTTT.

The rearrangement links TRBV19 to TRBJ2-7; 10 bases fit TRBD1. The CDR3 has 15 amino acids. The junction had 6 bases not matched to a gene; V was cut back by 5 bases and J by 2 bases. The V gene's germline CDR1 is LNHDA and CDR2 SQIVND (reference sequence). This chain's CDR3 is CASSLPGQGAYEQYF. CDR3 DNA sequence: TGTGCCAGTAGTCTCCCAGGACAGGGGGCCTACGAGCAGTACTTC.

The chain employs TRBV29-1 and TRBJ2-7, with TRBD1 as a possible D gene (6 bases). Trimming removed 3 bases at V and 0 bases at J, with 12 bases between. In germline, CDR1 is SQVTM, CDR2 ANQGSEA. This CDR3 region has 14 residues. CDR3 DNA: TGCAGCGTTGATCTGGGGGCTAGCTCCTACGAGCAGTACTTC. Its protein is CSVDLGASSYEQYF.

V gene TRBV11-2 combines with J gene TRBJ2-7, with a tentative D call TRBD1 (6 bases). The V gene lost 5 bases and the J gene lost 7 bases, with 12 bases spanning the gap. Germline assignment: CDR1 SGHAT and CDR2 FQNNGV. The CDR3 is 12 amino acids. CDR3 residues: CASSPGVSEQYF. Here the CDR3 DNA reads TGTGCCAGCAGCCCAGGGGTTTCAGAGCAGTACTTC.

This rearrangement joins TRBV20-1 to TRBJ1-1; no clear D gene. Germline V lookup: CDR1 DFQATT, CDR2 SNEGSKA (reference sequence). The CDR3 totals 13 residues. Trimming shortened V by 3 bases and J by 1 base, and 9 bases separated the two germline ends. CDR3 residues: CSASKQWNTEAFF. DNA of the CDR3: TGCAGTGCTAGTAAACAGTGGAACACTGAAGCTTTCTTT.

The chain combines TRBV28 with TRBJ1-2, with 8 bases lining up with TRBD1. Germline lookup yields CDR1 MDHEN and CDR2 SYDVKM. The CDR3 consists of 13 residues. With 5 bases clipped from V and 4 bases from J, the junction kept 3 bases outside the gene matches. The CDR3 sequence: CASSRTGTYGYTF. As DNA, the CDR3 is TGTGCCAGCAGTCGGACAGGGACCTATGGCTACACCTTC.

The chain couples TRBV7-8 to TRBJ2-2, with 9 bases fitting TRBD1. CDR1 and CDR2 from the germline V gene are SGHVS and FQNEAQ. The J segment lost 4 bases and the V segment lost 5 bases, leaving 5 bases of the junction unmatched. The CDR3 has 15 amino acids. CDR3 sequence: CASSRTGAGTGELFF. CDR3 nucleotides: TGTGCCAGCAGCCGGACAGGGGCCGGCACCGGGGAGCTGTTTTTT.

The CDR3 loop reads CAVEGSLGNTIYF. DNA of the CDR3: TGTGCTGTGGAGGGCTCTCTCGGAAACACCATATATTTT. The chain combines TRBV19 with TRBJ1-3, with D uncertain. The V gene's germline CDR1 is LNHDA and CDR2 SQIVND (reference sequence). This CDR3 contains 13 residues.

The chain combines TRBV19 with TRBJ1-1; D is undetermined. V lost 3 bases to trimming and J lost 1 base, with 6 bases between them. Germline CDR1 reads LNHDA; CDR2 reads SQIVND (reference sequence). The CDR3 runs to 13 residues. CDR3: CASSMRPNTEAFF. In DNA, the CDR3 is TGTGCCAGTAGTATGCGGCCGAACACTGAAGCTTTCTTT.

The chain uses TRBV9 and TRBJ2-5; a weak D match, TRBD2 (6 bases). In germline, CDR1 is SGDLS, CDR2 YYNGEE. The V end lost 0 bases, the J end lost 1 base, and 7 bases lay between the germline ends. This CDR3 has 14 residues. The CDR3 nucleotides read TGTGCCAGCAGCGTAGTTAGCGGCCAAGAGACCCAGTACTTC. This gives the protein CASSVVSGQETQYF.

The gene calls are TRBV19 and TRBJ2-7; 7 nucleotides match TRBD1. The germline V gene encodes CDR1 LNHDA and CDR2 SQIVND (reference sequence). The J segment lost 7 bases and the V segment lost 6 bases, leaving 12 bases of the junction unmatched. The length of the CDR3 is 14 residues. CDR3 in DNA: TGTGCCAGTAGCCCCCGGCGGACAGGTGGTGAGCAGTACTTC. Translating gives CASSPRRTGGEQYF.

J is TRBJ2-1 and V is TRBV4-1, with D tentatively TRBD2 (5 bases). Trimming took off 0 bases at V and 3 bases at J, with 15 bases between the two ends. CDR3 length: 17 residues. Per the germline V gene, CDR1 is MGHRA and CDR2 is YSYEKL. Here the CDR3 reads CASSQDPAQEDYNEQFF. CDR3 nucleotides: TGCGCCAGCAGCCAAGATCCGGCTCAGGAGGACTACAATGAGCAGTTCTTC.

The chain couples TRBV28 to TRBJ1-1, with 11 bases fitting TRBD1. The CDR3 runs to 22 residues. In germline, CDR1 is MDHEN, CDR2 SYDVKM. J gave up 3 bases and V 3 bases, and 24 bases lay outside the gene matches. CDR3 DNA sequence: TGTGCCAGCAGTTTGCGGGGCGTATCCGCAATACTTAGGACAGGGGGCCACACTGAAGCTTTCTTT. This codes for CASSLRGVSAILRTGGHTEAFF.

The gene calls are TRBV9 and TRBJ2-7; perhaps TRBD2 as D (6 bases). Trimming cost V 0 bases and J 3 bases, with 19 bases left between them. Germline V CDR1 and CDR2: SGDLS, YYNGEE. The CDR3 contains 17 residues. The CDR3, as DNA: TGTGCCAGCAGCGTAGCGCGGAAGGGAGGACCCTTCTACGAGCAGTACTTC. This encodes CASSVARKGGPFYEQYF.

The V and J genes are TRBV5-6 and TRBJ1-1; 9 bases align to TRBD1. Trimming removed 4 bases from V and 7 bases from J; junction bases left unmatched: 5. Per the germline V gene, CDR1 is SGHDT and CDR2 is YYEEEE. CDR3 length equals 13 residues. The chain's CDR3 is CASSPGTGLEAFF. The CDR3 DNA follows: TGTGCCAGCAGCCCCGGGACAGGGCTTGAAGCTTTCTTT.

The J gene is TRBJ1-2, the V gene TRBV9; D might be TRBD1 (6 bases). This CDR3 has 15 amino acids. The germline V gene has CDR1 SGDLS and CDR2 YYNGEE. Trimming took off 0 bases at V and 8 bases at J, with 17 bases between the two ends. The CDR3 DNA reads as TGTGCCAGCAGCGTAGAGGGCATCACAGGGCAGGGCTACACCTTC. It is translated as CASSVEGITGQGYTF.

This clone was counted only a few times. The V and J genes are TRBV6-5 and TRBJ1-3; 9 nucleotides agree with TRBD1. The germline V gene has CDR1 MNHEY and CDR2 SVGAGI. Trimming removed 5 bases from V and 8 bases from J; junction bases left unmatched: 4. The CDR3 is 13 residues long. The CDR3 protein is CASSMDRGDTIYF. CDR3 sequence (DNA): TGTGCCAGCAGTATGGACAGGGGCGACACCATATATTTT.

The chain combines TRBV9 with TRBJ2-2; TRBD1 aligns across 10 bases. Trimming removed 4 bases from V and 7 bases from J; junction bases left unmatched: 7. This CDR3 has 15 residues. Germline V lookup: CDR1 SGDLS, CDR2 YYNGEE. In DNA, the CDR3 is TGTGCCAGCAGCTTCCGACAGGGGGCCGGCGGGGAGCTGTTTTTT. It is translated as CASSFRQGAGGELFF.

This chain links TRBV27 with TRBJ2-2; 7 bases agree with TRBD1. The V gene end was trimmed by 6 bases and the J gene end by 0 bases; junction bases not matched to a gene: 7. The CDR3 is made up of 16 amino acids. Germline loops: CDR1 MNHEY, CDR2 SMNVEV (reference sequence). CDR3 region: CASSPSGTANTGELFF. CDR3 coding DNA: TGTGCCAGCAGCCCCTCCGGGACAGCGAACACCGGGGAGCTGTTTTTT.

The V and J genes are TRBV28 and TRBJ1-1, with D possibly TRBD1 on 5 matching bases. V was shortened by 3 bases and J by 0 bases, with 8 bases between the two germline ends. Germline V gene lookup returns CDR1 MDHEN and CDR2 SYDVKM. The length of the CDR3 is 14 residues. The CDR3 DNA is TGTGCCAGCAGTTTGGGGGGAGTGAACACTGAAGCTTTCTTT. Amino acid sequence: CASSLGGVNTEAFF.

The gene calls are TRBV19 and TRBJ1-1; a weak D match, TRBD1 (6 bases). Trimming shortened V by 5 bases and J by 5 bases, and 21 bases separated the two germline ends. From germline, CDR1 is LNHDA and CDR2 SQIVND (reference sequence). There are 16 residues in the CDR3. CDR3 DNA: TGTGCCAGTAGTCCCTCCGGGGGGGCTCCTAGGACTGAAGCTTTCTTT. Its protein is CASSPSGGAPRTEAFF.

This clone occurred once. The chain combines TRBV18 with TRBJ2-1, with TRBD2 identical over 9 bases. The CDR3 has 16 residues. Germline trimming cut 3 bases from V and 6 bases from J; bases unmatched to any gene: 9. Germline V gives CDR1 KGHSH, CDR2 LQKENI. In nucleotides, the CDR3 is TGTGCCAGCTCACCGATCTTAGCGGGAGCGAGCAATGAGCAGTTCTTC. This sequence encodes CASSPILAGASNEQFF.